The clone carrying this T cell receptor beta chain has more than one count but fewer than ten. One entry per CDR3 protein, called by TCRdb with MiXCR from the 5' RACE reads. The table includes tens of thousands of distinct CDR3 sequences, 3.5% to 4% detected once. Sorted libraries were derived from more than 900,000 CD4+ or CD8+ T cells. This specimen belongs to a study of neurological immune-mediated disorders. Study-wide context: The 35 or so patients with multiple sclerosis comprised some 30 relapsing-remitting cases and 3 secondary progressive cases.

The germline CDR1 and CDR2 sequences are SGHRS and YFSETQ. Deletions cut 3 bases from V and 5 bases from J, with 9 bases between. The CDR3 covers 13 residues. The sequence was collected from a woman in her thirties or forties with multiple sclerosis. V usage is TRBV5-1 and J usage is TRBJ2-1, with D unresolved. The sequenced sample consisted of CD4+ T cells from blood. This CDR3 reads CASSSDPNNEQFF. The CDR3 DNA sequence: TGCGCCAGCAGCTCAGACCCTAACAATGAGCAGTTCTTC.